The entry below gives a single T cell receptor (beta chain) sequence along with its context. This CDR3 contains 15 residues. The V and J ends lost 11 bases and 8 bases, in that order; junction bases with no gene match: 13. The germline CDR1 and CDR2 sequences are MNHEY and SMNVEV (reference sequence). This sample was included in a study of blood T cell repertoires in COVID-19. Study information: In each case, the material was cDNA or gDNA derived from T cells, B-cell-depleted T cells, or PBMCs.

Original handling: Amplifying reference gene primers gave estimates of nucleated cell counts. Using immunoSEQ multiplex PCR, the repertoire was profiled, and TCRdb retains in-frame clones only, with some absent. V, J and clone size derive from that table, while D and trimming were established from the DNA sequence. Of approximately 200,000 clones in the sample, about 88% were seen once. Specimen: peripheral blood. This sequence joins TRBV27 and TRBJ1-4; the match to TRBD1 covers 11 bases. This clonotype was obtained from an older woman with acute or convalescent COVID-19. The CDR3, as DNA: TGTGCCTCCTGGACAGGGGGCGCGATCGGGGAAAAACTGTTTTTT. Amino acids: CASWTGGAIGEKLFF.